This TCR beta chain was profiled in a study of blood T cell repertoires in COVID-19. Overall study: The United States, Italy and Spain were the sources of the acute and convalescent COVID-19 samples.

V shed 7 bases and J shed 7 bases, with 13 bases lying between them. The length of the CDR3 is 12 residues. Germline-derived CDR1 and CDR2 are LGHDT and YNNKEL (reference sequence). TCRdb's table, derived via immunoSEQ multiplex PCR, lists solely in-frame clones and lacks some. The table records 450,000 or so clones, 89% of them present only once. Enrolled during active infection, Seattle patients were then followed longitudinally. This chain links TRBV3-1 (or the pseudogene TRBV3-2) with TRBJ2-5; weak D call: TRBD2 (5 bases). The source is a man aged 18 to 29 with COVID-19, enrolled during active disease. The sequencing input was peripheral blood. CDR3 DNA: TGTGCCAGCACCGGAGACCGGGGGACCCAGTACTTC. Protein sequence: CASTGDRGTQYF.